A selection of T cell receptor beta chains follows, all from one sample in a study of STAT5B mutations in CD4+ large granular lymphocyte leukemia. Libraries were prepared by immunoSEQ multiplex PCR; TCRdb keeps only in-frame clonotypes and omits some of them. The sample contains 45,000 to 55,000 clones, approximately 70% of which appear only once. Sequences were obtained from CD4+ T cells from blood buffy coats. All receptors come from a human donor in good health. Each CDR3 is given with its conserved first and last residue. The D gene is left open where the match is weak.

TRBV10-3	.	TRBJ1-5	CAISEGGVDQPQHF
TRBV18	.	TRBJ1-1	CASSPPGRARNTEAFF
TRBV6-1	TRBD1	TRBJ1-2	CASRAGQGADYGYTF
TRBV7-7	TRBD2	TRBJ2-5	CASSLAPLAGGNIKETQYF
TRBV7-6	TRBD1	TRBJ1-1	CASSLQGWNTEAFF
TRBV29-1	TRBD1	TRBJ2-3	CSVWLSGQPSTDTQYF
TRBV6-4	.	TRBJ1-6	CASSLRLNSPLHF
TRBV6-6	.	TRBJ2-4	CASSDLAKNIQYF
TRBV6-5	.	TRBJ1-3	CASKVGGSGNTIYF
TRBV6-6	TRBD1	TRBJ1-2	CASSYGQGANYGYTF
TRBV2	.	TRBJ2-7	CASSEGLRAYEQYF
TRBV5-4	.	TRBJ1-1	CASSLGGTTEAFF
TRBV9	.	TRBJ2-2	CASSAGWNTGELFF
TRBV2	.	TRBJ2-1	CASSAQSSYNEQFF
TRBV4-2	TRBD1	TRBJ1-2	CASSQEGQGDYGYTF
TRBV25-1	.	TRBJ1-1	CASSELGNTEAFF
TRBV19	.	TRBJ2-5	CASSIRQDFQETQYF
TRBV28	.	TRBJ2-2	CASKGYGGPQGSTGELFF
TRBV10-3	.	TRBJ1-1	CAISEGSMNTEAFF
TRBV6-5	TRBD1	TRBJ1-5	CASSTGAGKQPQHF
TRBV2	TRBD1	TRBJ2-7	CASSFGDRSYEQYF
TRBV6-4	.	TRBJ1-6	CASSDDRNSPLHF